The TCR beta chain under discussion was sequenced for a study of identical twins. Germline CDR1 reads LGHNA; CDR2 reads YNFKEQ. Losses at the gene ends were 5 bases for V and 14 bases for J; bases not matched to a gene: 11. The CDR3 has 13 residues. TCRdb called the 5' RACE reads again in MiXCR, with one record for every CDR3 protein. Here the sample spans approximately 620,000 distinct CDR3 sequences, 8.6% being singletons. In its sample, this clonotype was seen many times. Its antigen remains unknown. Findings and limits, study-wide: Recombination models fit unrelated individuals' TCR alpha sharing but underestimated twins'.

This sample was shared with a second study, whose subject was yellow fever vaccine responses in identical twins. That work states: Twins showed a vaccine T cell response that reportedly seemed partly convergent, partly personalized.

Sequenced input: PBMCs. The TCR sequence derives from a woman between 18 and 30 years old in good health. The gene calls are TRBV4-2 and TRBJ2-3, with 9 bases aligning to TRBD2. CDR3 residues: CASSVGTSSFAYF. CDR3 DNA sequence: TGTGCCAGCAGCGTCGGGACTAGCAGTTTTGCGTATTTT.